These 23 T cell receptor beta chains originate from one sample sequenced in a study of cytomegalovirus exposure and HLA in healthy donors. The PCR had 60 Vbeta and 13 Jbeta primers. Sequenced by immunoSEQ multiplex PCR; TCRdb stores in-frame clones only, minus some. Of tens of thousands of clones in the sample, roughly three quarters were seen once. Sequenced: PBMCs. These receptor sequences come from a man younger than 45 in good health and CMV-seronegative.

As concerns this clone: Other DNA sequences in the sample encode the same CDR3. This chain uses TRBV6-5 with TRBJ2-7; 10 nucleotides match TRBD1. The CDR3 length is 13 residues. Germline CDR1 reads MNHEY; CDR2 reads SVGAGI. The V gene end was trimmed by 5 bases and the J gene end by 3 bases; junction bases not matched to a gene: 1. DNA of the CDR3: TGTGCCAGCAGTCGGGACAGGGGCTACGAGCAGTACTTC. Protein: CASSRDRGYEQYF.

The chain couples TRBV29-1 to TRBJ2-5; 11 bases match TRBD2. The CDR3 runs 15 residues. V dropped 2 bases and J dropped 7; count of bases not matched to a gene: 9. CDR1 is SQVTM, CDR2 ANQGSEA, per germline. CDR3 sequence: CSVEKGLAGSGTQYF. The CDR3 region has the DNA TGCAGCGTTGAAAAAGGACTAGCGGGTTCAGGGACCCAGTACTTC.

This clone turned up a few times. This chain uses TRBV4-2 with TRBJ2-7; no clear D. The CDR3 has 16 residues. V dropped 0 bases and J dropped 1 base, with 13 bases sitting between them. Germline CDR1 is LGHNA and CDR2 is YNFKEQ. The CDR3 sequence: CASSQEFSEQSYEQYF. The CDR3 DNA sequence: TGTGCCAGCAGCCAAGAGTTTTCCGAACAGTCCTACGAGCAGTACTTC.

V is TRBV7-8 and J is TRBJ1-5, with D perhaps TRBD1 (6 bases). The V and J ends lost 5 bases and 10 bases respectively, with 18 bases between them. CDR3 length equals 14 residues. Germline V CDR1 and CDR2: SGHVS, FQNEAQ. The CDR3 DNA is TGTGCCAGCAGCAGAGACACAGGGAGCATTCCCCAGCATTTT. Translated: CASSRDTGSIPQHF.

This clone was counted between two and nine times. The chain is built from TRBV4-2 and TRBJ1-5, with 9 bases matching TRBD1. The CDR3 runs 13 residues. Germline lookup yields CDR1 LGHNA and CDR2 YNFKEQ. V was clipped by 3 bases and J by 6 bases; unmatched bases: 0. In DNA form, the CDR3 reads TGTGCCAGCAGCCAGGACAGGGGTCAGCCCCAGCATTTT. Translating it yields CASSQDRGQPQHF.

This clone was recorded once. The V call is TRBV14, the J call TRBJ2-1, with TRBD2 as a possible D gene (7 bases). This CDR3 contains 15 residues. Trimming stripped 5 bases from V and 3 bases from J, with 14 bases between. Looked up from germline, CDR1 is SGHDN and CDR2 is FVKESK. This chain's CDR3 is CASSTGGRLYNEQFF. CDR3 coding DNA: TGTGCCAGCAGCACCGGGGGGCGCCTCTACAATGAGCAGTTCTTC.

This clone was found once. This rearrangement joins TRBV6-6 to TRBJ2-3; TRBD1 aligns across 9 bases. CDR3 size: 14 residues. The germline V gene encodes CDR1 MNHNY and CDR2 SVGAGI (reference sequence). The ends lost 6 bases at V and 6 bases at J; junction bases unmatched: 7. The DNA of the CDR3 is TGTGCCAGCAGACCGGGACAGGGAATCGATACGCAGTATTTT. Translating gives CASRPGQGIDTQYF.

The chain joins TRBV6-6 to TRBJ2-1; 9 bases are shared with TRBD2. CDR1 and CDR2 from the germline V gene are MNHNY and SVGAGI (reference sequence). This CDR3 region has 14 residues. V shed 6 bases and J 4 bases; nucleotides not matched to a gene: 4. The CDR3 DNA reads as TGTGCCAGCAGCCGGACTAGCGATTACAATGAGCAGTTCTTC. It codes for CASSRTSDYNEQFF.

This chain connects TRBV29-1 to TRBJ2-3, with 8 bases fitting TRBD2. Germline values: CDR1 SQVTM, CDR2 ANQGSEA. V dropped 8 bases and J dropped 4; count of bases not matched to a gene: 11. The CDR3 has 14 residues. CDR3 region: CSSLLGGAPDTQYF. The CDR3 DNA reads TGCAGCTCCCTTCTCGGGGGGGCCCCAGATACGCAGTATTTT.

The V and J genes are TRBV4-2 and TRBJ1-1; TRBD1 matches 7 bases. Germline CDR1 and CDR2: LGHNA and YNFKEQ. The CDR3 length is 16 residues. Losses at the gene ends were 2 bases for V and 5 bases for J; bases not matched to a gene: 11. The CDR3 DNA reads TGTGCCAGCAGCCAATTGACGACAGGGAGAGATACTGAAGCTTTCTTT. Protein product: CASSQLTTGRDTEAFF.

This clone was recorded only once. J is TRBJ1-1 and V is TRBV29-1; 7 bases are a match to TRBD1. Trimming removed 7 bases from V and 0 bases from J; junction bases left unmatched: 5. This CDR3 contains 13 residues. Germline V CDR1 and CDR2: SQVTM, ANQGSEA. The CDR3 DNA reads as TGCAGCGGATCGACAGGGATGAACACTGAAGCTTTCTTT. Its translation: CSGSTGMNTEAFF. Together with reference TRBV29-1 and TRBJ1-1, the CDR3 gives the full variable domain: SAVISQKPSRDICQRGTSLTIQCQVDSQVTMMFWYRQQPGQSLTLIATANQGSEATYESGFVIDKFPISRPNLTFSTLTVSNMSPEDSSIYLCSGSTGMNTEAFFGQGTRLTVV.

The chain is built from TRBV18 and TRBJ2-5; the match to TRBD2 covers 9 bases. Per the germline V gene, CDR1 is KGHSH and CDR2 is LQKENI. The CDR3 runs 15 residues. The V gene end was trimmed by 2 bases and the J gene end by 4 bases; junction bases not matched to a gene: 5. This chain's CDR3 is CASSPGGGAGETQYF. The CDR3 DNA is TGTGCCAGCTCACCAGGCGGGGGGGCCGGAGAGACCCAGTACTTC.

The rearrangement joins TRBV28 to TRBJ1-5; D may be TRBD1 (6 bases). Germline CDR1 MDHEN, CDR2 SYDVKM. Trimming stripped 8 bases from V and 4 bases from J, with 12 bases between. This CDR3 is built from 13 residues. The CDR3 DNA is TGTGCCAGCCTTACAGGGAATAATCAGCCCCAGCATTTT. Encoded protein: CASLTGNNQPQHF.

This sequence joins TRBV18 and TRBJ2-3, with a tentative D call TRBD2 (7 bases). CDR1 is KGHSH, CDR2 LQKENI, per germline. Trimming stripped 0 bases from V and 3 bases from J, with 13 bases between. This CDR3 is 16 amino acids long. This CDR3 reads CASSPPGGGLTDTQYF. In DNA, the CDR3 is TGTGCCAGCTCACCACCGGGGGGGGGCCTAACAGATACGCAGTATTTT.

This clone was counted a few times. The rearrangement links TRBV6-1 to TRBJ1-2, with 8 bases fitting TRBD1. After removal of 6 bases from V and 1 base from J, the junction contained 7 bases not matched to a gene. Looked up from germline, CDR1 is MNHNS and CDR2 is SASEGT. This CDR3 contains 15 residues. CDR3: CASRGTGEINYGYTF. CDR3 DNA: TGTGCCAGCAGGGGGACAGGCGAAATTAACTATGGCTACACCTTC.

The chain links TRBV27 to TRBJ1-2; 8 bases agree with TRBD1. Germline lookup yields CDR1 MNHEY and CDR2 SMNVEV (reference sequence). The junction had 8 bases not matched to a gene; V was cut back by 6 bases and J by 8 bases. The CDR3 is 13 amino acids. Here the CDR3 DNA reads TGTGCCAGCAGGGTTACAGGGGGGGTAGGCTACACCTTC. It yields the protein CASRVTGGVGYTF.

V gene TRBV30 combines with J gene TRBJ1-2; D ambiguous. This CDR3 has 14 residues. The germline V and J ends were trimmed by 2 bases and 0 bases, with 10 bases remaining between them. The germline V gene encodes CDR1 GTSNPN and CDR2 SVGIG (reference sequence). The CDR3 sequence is CAWSRAAANYGYTF. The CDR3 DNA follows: TGTGCCTGGAGTCGAGCGGCCGCTAACTATGGCTACACCTTC.

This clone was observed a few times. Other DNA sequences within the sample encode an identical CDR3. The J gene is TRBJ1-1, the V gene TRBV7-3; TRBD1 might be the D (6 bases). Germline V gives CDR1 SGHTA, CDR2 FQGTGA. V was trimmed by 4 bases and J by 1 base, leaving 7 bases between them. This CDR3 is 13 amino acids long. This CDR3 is CASSSQGNTEAFF. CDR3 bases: TGTGCCAGCAGCTCACAGGGGAACACTGAAGCTTTCTTT. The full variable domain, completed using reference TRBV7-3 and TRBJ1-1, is GAGVSQTPSNKVTEKGKYVELRCDPISGHTALYWYRQSLGQGPEFLIYFQGTGAADDSGLPNDRFFAVRPEGSVSTLKIQRTERGDSAVYLCASSSQGNTEAFFGQGTRLTVV.

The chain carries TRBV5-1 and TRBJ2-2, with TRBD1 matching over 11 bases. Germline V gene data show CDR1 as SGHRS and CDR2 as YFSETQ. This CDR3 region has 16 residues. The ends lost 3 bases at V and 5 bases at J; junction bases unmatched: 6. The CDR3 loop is CASSSAGTGGTGELFF. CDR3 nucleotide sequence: TGCGCCAGCAGCTCCGCCGGGACAGGGGGGACCGGGGAGCTGTTTTTT. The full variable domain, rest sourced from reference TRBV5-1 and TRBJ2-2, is KAGVTQTPRYLIKTRGQQVTLSCSPISGHRSVSWYQQTPGQGLQFLFEYFSETQRNKGNFPGRFSGRQFSNSRSEMNVSTLELGDSALYLCASSSAGTGGTGELFFGEGSRLTVL.

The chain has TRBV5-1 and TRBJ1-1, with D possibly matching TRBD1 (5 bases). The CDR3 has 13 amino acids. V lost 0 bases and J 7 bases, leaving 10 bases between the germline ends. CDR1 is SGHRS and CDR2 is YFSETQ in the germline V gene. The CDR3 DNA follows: TGCGCCAGCAGCTTGGGCGGGGACCTTGAAGCTTTCTTT. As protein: CASSLGGDLEAFF.

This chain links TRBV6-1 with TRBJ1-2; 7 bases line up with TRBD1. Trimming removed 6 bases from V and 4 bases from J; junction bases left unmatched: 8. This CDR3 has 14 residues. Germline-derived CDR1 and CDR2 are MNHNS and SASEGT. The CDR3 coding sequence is TGTGCCAGCAGGGGGCCGACAGGGTCCTATGGCTACACCTTC. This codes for CASRGPTGSYGYTF.

The CDR3 loop is CASSPSPYGTNEKLFF. The CDR3 nucleotides are TGTGCCAGTAGCCCGAGTCCCTACGGAACTAATGAAAAACTGTTTTTT. The chain joins TRBV19 to TRBJ1-4, with D uncertain. Germline V gene lookup returns CDR1 LNHDA and CDR2 SQIVND (reference sequence). This CDR3 has 16 residues. Trimming shortened V by 6 bases and J by 1 base, and 15 bases separated the two germline ends. Full variable domain (remainder filled in from reference TRBV19 and TRBJ1-4): DGGITQSPKYLFRKEGQNVTLSCEQNLNHDAMYWYRQDPGQGLRLIYYSQIVNDFQKGDIAEGYSVSREKKESFPLTVTSAQKNPTAFYLCASSPSPYGTNEKLFFGSGTQLSVL.

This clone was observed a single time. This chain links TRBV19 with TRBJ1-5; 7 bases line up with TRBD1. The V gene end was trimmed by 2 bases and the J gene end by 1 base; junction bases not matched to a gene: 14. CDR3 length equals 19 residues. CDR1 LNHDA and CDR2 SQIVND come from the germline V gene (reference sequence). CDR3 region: CASSIRQGSSRGSNQPQHF. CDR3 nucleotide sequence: TGTGCCAGTAGTATAAGACAGGGATCGAGCCGGGGCAGCAATCAGCCCCAGCATTTT.